This T cell receptor (beta chain) was found in a study of cytomegalovirus exposure and HLA in healthy donors. The PCR contained 60 Vbeta and 13 Jbeta primers. Measured with immunoSEQ multiplex PCR; TCRdb has only the in-frame clones, and not every one. The sample lists 150,000 or so clones; 82% were seen once. Turning to this clone: Its antigen is unknown.

Study-level points and caveats: Links to common viral pathogens appeared, in a later analysis, for several of the most significant clusters. The investigators catalogued 150 or so TCR beta chains as cytomegalovirus-associated. CMV serostatus was the only recorded immune exposure for donors.

Sequencing used PBMCs. This TCR derives from a male donor in good health and CMV-seronegative.

CDR3 coding DNA: TGTGCCAGCAGTTACTCAGAGGTCCAAGAGACCCAGTACTTC. The encoded protein is CASSYSEVQETQYF. The rearrangement joins TRBV6-5 to TRBJ2-5; D not resolved. The length of the CDR3 is 14 residues. Germline V gene lookup returns CDR1 MNHEY and CDR2 SVGAGI. V was pared by 0 bases and J by 1 base, with 6 bases between.